This T cell receptor (beta chain) is from a study of cytomegalovirus exposure and HLA in healthy donors. Trimming took off 8 bases at V and 0 bases at J, with 8 bases between the two ends. Germline CDR1 is MGHRA and CDR2 is YSYEKL. The CDR3 covers 13 residues. Both 60 Vbeta primers and 13 Jbeta primers went into the PCR. Sequenced by immunoSEQ multiplex PCR; TCRdb stores in-frame clones only, minus some. The table includes more than 130,000 clones, 60% to 85% detected once. This receptor was taken from a man aged 40-49 years in good health and CMV-seropositive. The chain is built from TRBV4-1 and TRBJ1-5; the D is unclear. Sequenced input: PBMCs. The CDR3: CASSHGSNQPQHF. The CDR3 DNA follows: TGCGCCAGCTCCCACGGTAGCAATCAGCCCCAGCATTTT.